The present T cell receptor beta chain was sequenced within a study of cytomegalovirus exposure and HLA in healthy donors. The study ran its PCR with 60 Vbeta and 13 Jbeta primers. TCRdb's table, derived via immunoSEQ multiplex PCR, lists solely in-frame clones and lacks some. The table lists about 130,000 clones, approximately 61% of them singletons. From germline, CDR1 is SEHNR and CDR2 FQNEAQ (reference sequence). This CDR3 is built from 13 residues. The V and J ends lost 4 bases and 4 bases, in that order; junction bases with no gene match: 3. The sample consisted of PBMCs. The chain couples TRBV7-9 to TRBJ1-2; 7 bases agree with TRBD1. The TCR comes from a human donor in good health. This chain's CDR3 is CASSWDRSYGYTF. CDR3 DNA: TGTGCCAGCAGCTGGGACAGAAGCTATGGCTACACCTTC.